These 30 T cell receptor beta chains share one sample of origin, sequenced in a study of T cells after posttransplantation cyclophosphamide. Clones were read by immunoSEQ multiplex PCR, and TCRdb kept only the in-frame ones, dropping some. This repertoire shows approximately 23,000 clones, 97% found once; its top ten account for around 0.15%. The naive gate required viable CD3+CD4+ or CD3+CD8+ cells with CCR7+CD45RA+CD45RO-CD95-CD27+CD28+ phenotype. The sequenced material came from naive CD4+ T cells sorted from PBMCs. These receptors were taken from a man over 45 in good health, CMV-negative, and a related stem cell transplant donor.

The chain is built from TRBV6-6 and TRBJ1-1, with 7 bases identical to TRBD1. The CDR3 contains 14 residues. The junction had 9 bases not matched to a gene; V was cut back by 6 bases and J by 5 bases. Germline V gene sequence: CDR1 MNHNY, CDR2 SVGAGI (reference sequence). The CDR3 protein is CASSTFRGRTEAFF. DNA of the CDR3: TGTGCCAGCAGCACCTTCAGGGGGAGAACTGAAGCTTTCTTT.

The count of this clone is one. This sequence joins TRBV7-3 and TRBJ2-1; D call uncertain. The CDR3 sequence is 17 residues long. CDR1 is SGHTA, CDR2 FQGTGA, per germline. V was trimmed by 2 bases and J by 1 base, leaving 15 bases between them. The CDR3 sequence is CASSLGGWNYSYNEQFF. The CDR3, as DNA: TGTGCCAGCAGCTTAGGTGGTTGGAACTATTCCTACAATGAGCAGTTCTTC.

This clone was detected only once. The rearrangement uses TRBV7-6 and TRBJ2-5; TRBD2 matches 7 bases. The CDR3 length is 13 residues. Germline assignment: CDR1 SGHVS and CDR2 FNYEAQ. V dropped 1 base and J dropped 4; count of bases not matched to a gene: 0. This CDR3 is CASSLGGGETQYF. The CDR3 DNA is TGTGCCAGCAGCTTAGGCGGGGGAGAGACCCAGTACTTC.

The chain recombines TRBV5-1 with TRBJ1-5; the D is unclear. This CDR3 is 14 amino acids long. Germline V gene data show CDR1 as SGHRS and CDR2 as YFSETQ. V shed 1 base and J shed 5 bases, with 10 bases lying between them. As DNA, the CDR3 is TGCGCCAGCAGCTTGTACCACGGAGATCAGCCCCAGCATTTT. Its translation is CASSLYHGDQPQHF.

The V call is TRBV2, the J call TRBJ2-7; TRBD1 aligns across 9 bases. This CDR3 contains 13 residues. Trimming at V came to 8 bases and at J to 6 bases, leaving 8 bases not matched to a gene. In germline, CDR1 is SNHLY, CDR2 FYNNEI. The CDR3 nucleotides read TGTGCCAGCGACCGGGACAGGGTTCCCGAGCAGTACTTC. Translated, it gives CASDRDRVPEQYF.

The genes are TRBV7-8 and TRBJ1-2; TRBD1 matches at 9 bases. V was pared by 0 bases and J by 6 bases, with 2 bases of the junction left unmatched. Germline V CDR1 and CDR2: SGHVS, FQNEAQ. This CDR3 is 14 amino acids long. The CDR3 DNA reads as TGTGCCAGCAGCTTAGCCGGGACAGGGAATGGCTACACCTTC. Protein product: CASSLAGTGNGYTF. Drawing the rest from reference TRBV7-8 and TRBJ1-2, the complete variable domain is GAGVSQSPRYKVAKRGQDVALRCDPISGHVSLFWYQQALGQGPEFLTYFQNEAQLDKSGLPSDRFFAERPEGSVSTLKIQRTQQEDSAVYLCASSLAGTGNGYTFGSGTRLTVV.

This clone appeared a few times. The V gene is TRBV5-5, the J gene TRBJ1-4, with D maybe TRBD1 (6 bases). The germline V and J ends were trimmed by 4 bases and 2 bases, with 12 bases remaining between them. CDR1 and CDR2 from the germline V gene are SGHKS and YYEKEE (reference sequence). The CDR3 sequence is 15 residues long. The CDR3 nucleotides are TGTGCCAGCAGCATCAACAGGGCGACTAATGAAAAACTGTTTTTT. This gives the protein CASSINRATNEKLFF.

This sequence joins TRBV5-1 and TRBJ1-1; a possible D gene is TRBD1 (5 bases). Looked up from germline, CDR1 is SGHRS and CDR2 is YFSETQ. Trimming pared 3 bases from V and 4 bases from J, leaving 22 bases between. The CDR3 contains 17 residues. CDR3 coding DNA: TGCGCCAGCAGCTCGAACGGACGGGACCAGGGAGGCACTGAAGCTTTCTTT. Translated, it gives CASSSNGRDQGGTEAFF.

The V gene is TRBV4-1, the J gene TRBJ1-2; tentatively, D is TRBD1 (6 bases). The germline V and J ends were trimmed by 0 bases and 1 base, with 9 bases remaining between them. This CDR3 is 15 amino acids long. Per germline, CDR1 MGHRA and CDR2 YSYEKL. The CDR3 spells CASSQDAQGNYGYTF. The CDR3 DNA reads TGCGCCAGCAGCCAAGATGCACAGGGTAACTATGGCTACACCTTC.

The chain recombines TRBV10-1 with TRBJ2-5, with TRBD2 identical over 10 bases. This CDR3 has 17 amino acids. The V gene end was trimmed by 2 bases and the J gene end by 5 bases; junction bases not matched to a gene: 11. Germline CDR1 and CDR2: WNHNN and SYGVQD (reference sequence). The CDR3 here is CASSEPRSGREWETQYF. The CDR3 nucleotides read TGCGCCAGCAGTGAGCCTAGAAGCGGGAGGGAGTGGGAGACCCAGTACTTC.

V usage is TRBV6-5 and J usage is TRBJ1-2, with D hard to call. V lost 0 bases, J lost 8 bases, and 13 bases lay in between. The CDR3 totals 14 residues. Germline V gene sequence: CDR1 MNHEY, CDR2 SVGAGI. In DNA form, the CDR3 reads TGTGCCAGCAGTTACTCGGCAGGCAATGTAGGCTACACCTTC. It codes for CASSYSAGNVGYTF.

The chain uses TRBV29-1 and TRBJ1-2; 9 positions match TRBD1. Germline CDR1 SQVTM, CDR2 ANQGSEA. The CDR3 has 14 residues. With V trimmed by 4 bases and J by 5 bases, 8 bases remained unmatched. The CDR3 reads CSVGRDRGYYGYTF. The CDR3 bases are TGCAGCGTTGGACGAGACAGGGGGTATTATGGCTACACCTTC.

V and J are TRBV4-1 and TRBJ1-1, with D tentatively TRBD1 (5 bases). Trimming took off 10 bases at V and 1 base at J, with 16 bases between the two ends. The CDR3 is 14 residues long. Germline V lookup: CDR1 MGHRA, CDR2 YSYEKL. This chain's CDR3 is CATLNWGQNTEAFF. The CDR3 nucleotides are TGCGCCACCTTAAACTGGGGCCAGAACACTGAAGCTTTCTTT.

The V gene is TRBV5-1, the J gene TRBJ2-3, with 11 bases that match TRBD2. The CDR3 has 18 amino acids. Germline assignment: CDR1 SGHRS and CDR2 YFSETQ. V trimming: 0 bases; J trimming: 1 base; junction bases outside the gene matches: 7. This CDR3 is CASSLGTLAGGRTDTQYF. As DNA, the CDR3 is TGCGCCAGCAGCTTGGGAACCCTAGCGGGGGGCCGCACAGATACGCAGTATTTT.

The genes are TRBV19 and TRBJ1-1; TRBD1 matches 9 bases. Germline loops: CDR1 LNHDA, CDR2 SQIVND (reference sequence). This CDR3 has 14 residues. Trimming removed 7 bases from V and 7 bases from J; junction bases left unmatched: 10. In DNA form, the CDR3 reads TGTGCCAGTAACCTTGCGACAGGGGGTATTGAAGCTTTCTTT. It codes for CASNLATGGIEAFF.

The chain has TRBV7-6 and TRBJ2-3; D not resolved. The CDR3 has 15 amino acids. The V gene's germline CDR1 is SGHVS and CDR2 FNYEAQ. Trimming cost V 0 bases and J 1 base, with 8 bases left between them. CDR3: CASSLALSGTDTQYF. The CDR3 DNA reads TGTGCCAGCAGCTTAGCTCTTTCCGGCACAGATACGCAGTATTTT.

This clone was seen only once. The chain combines TRBV5-4 with TRBJ1-2, with a possible D match to TRBD1 (5 bases). CDR3 length: 14 amino acids. Germline V gene lookup returns CDR1 SGHNT and CDR2 YYREEE (reference sequence). Trimming cost V 0 bases and J 4 bases, with 10 bases left between them. CDR3 nucleotide sequence: TGTGCCAGCAGCTTGGCCGACAGCATCTATGGCTACACCTTC. Protein: CASSLADSIYGYTF.

V is TRBV14 and J is TRBJ2-2; D is unclear. Germline lookup yields CDR1 SGHDN and CDR2 FVKESK. The ends were cut back, 0 bases at V and 6 bases at J, with 5 bases in the middle. CDR3 length: 13 residues. This chain's CDR3 is CASSQDPSGELFF. CDR3 DNA sequence: TGTGCCAGCAGCCAAGATCCCTCCGGGGAGCTGTTTTTT.

J is TRBJ2-6 and V is TRBV19; 7 bases match TRBD1. Unmatched junction bases numbered 6, after V lost 6 bases and J lost 4 bases. Per the germline V gene, CDR1 is LNHDA and CDR2 is SQIVND (reference sequence). The CDR3 spans 15 residues. The CDR3 bases are TGTGCCAGTAGCAACGACAGGGCCGGGGCCAACGTCCTGACTTTC. Protein sequence: CASSNDRAGANVLTF.

The J gene is TRBJ2-3, the V gene TRBV5-1; TRBD2 matches at 13 bases. The CDR3 has 15 amino acids. V was clipped by 6 bases and J by 2 bases; unmatched bases: 3. Germline CDR1 reads SGHRS; CDR2 reads YFSETQ. CDR3 in amino acids: CASKGLAGTTDTQYF. The CDR3 DNA reads TGCGCCAGCAAGGGACTAGCGGGGACCACAGATACGCAGTATTTT.

The J gene is TRBJ2-7, the V gene TRBV5-1, with TRBD1 as a possible D gene (5 bases). V gave up 0 bases and J gave up 1 base, with 5 bases separating them. The CDR3 extends over 13 amino acids. Germline values: CDR1 SGHRS, CDR2 YFSETQ. CDR3 in amino acids: CASSLAGSYEQYF. The CDR3 DNA follows: TGCGCCAGCAGCTTGGCAGGGTCCTACGAGCAGTACTTC.

This clone was counted a single time. This chain links TRBV6-5 with TRBJ2-1; D might be TRBD2 (6 bases). Trimming shortened V by 5 bases and J by 15 bases, and 17 bases separated the two germline ends. The length of the CDR3 is 12 residues. Germline CDR1 and CDR2: MNHEY and SVGAGI. The CDR3 DNA follows: TGTGCCAGCAGTGAAATACGGGACTTGTGGTTCTTC. Translating gives CASSEIRDLWFF.

The genes are TRBV5-1 and TRBJ2-7; TRBD2 agrees at 8 bases. This CDR3 has 12 amino acids. V shed 3 bases, J shed 6 bases, and the junction held 2 bases outside the gene matches. Per germline, CDR1 SGHRS and CDR2 YFSETQ. In nucleotides, the CDR3 is TGCGCCAGCAGCTGGGGGACTAGCGAGCAGTACTTC. This gives the protein CASSWGTSEQYF.

The chain joins TRBV18 to TRBJ2-3; D gene unclear. V was clipped by 2 bases and J by 4 bases, with 4 bases between them. The CDR3 is 12 residues long. Germline V gene sequence: CDR1 KGHSH, CDR2 LQKENI. The CDR3 region has the DNA TGTGCCAGCTCACCAGGAGCAGATACGCAGTATTTT. This sequence encodes CASSPGADTQYF.

The CDR3, as DNA: TGTGCCAGCAGTGCTAGCGGGCTCGGGGACTACGAGCAGTACTTC. Translated, it gives CASSASGLGDYEQYF. The V call is TRBV6-1, the J call TRBJ2-7; 8 bases fit TRBD2. Germline V CDR1 and CDR2: MNHNS, SASEGT. The CDR3 extends over 15 amino acids. V dropped 4 bases and J dropped 3; count of bases not matched to a gene: 8.

The rearrangement links TRBV11-2 to TRBJ2-7; 9 bases align to TRBD2. Germline CDR1 is SGHAT and CDR2 is FQNNGV. Losses at the gene ends were 5 bases for V and 3 bases for J; bases not matched to a gene: 8. The CDR3 covers 15 residues. Here the CDR3 DNA reads TGTGCCAGCAGCCTCGGGCTAGCGGGGTACTACGAGCAGTACTTC. Translating it yields CASSLGLAGYYEQYF.

The V gene is TRBV9, the J gene TRBJ2-5; weak D call: TRBD2 (6 bases). The germline V and J ends were trimmed by 3 bases and 2 bases, with 11 bases remaining between them. The CDR3 has 14 residues. Germline lookup yields CDR1 SGDLS and CDR2 YYNGEE. The CDR3 nucleotides are TGTGCCAGCAGCGCGCGAGGGACTCAAGAGACCCAGTACTTC. Amino acids: CASSARGTQETQYF.

The chain employs TRBV9 and TRBJ2-5, with 12 bases identical to TRBD2. This CDR3 region has 16 residues. CDR1 and CDR2 (germline): SGDLS, YYNGEE. Trimming removed 4 bases from V and 5 bases from J; junction bases left unmatched: 9. CDR3 sequence: CASSTSGGFGSETQYF. The CDR3 nucleotides are TGTGCCAGCAGCACTAGCGGGGGGTTTGGGAGCGAGACCCAGTACTTC. Supplemented by reference TRBV9 and TRBJ2-5, the full variable domain reads DSGVTQTPKHLITATGQRVTLRCSPRSGDLSVYWYQQSLDQGLQFLIQYYNGEERAKGNILERFSAQQFPDLHSELNLSSLELGDSALYFCASSTSGGFGSETQYFGPGTRLLVL.

This chain uses TRBV29-1 with TRBJ2-2; possible D gene TRBD1, 6 bases. V was trimmed by 7 bases and J by 0 bases, leaving 12 bases between them. The V gene's germline CDR1 is SQVTM and CDR2 ANQGSEA. The CDR3 is 14 amino acids. The CDR3, as DNA: TGCAGCGGGGAGACAGGCGCGAACACCGGGGAGCTGTTTTTT. The encoded protein is CSGETGANTGELFF.

V is TRBV7-2 and J is TRBJ2-7, with 9 bases lining up with TRBD1. V gave up 1 base and J gave up 7 bases; unmatched junction bases: 2. CDR3 size: 13 residues. Germline V lookup: CDR1 SGHTA, CDR2 FQGNSA. The CDR3, as DNA: TGTGCCAGCAGCTTAGACAGGGGGCAAGAGCAGTACTTC. It is translated as CASSLDRGQEQYF.